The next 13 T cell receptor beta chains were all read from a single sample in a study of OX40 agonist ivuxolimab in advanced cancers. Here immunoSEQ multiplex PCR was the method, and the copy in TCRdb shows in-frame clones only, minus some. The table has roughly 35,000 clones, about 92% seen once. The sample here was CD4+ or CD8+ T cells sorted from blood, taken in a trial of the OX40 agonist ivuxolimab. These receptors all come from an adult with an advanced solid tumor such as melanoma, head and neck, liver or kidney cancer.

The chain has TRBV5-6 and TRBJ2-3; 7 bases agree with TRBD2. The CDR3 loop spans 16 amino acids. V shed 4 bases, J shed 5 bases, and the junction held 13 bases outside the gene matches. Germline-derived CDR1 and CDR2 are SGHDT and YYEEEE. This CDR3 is CASSLRAGDIGDTQYF. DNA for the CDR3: TGTGCCAGCAGCCTAAGGGCGGGAGACATCGGAGATACGCAGTATTTT.

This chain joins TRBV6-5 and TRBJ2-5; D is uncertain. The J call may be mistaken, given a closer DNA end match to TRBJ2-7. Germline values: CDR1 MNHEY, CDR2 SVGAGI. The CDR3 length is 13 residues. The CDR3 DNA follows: TGTGCCAGCGGTTCACACTCCTCCTACGAGCAGTACTTC. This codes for CASGSHSSYEQYF.

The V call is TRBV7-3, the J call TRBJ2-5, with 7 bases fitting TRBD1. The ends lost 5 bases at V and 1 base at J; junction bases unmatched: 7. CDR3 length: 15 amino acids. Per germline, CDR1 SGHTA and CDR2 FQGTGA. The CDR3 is CASSPGTVSQETQYF. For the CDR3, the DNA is TGTGCCAGCAGCCCAGGGACAGTTAGCCAAGAGACCCAGTACTTC.

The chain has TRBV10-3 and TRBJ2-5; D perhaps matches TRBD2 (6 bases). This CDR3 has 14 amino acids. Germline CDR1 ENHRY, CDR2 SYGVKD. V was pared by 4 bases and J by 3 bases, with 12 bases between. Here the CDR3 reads CAISGGTYEETQYF. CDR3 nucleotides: TGTGCCATCAGTGGGGGGACTTATGAAGAGACCCAGTACTTC.

The DNA for the CDR3 is TGTGCCAGCAGCCTCGGACAGGACACCTACGAGCAGTACTTC. This encodes CASSLGQDTYEQYF. The J gene is TRBJ2-7, the V gene TRBV4-2; TRBD1 agrees at 7 bases. CDR3 length: 14 amino acids. The trim removed 4 bases at V and 2 bases at J, leaving 5 bases unmatched. Per the germline V gene, CDR1 is LGHNA and CDR2 is YNFKEQ.

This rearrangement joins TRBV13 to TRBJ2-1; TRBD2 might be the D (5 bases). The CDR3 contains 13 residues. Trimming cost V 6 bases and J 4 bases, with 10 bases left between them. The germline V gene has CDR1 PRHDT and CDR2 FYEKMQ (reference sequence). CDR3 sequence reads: CASSLTRYNEQFF. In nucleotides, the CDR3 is TGTGCCAGCAGTCTCACTAGGTACAATGAGCAGTTCTTC.

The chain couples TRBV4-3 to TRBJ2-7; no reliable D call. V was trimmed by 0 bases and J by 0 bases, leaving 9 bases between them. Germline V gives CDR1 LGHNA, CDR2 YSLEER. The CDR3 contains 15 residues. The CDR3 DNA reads TGCGCCAGCAGCCAAGATCGCGGCAGCTCCTACGAGCAGTACTTC. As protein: CASSQDRGSSYEQYF.

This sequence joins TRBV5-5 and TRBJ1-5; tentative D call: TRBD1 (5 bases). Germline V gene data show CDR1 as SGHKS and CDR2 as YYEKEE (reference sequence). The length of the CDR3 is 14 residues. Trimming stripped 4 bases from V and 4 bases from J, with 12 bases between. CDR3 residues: CASSLGGGNQPQHF. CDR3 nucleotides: TGTGCCAGCAGCCTTGGGGGTGGGAATCAGCCCCAGCATTTT. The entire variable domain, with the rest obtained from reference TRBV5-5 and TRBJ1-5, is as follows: DAGVTQSPTHLIKTRGQQVTLRCSPISGHKSVSWYQQVLGQGPQFIFQYYEKEERGRGNFPDRFSARQFPNYSSELNVNALLLGDSALYLCASSLGGGNQPQHFGDGTRLSIL.

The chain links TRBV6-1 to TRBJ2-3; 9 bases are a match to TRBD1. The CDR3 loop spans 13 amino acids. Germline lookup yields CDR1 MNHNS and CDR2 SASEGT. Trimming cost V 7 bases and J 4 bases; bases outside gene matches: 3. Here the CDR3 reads CASIRDRADTQYF. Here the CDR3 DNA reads TGTGCCAGCATCCGGGACAGGGCAGATACGCAGTATTTT.

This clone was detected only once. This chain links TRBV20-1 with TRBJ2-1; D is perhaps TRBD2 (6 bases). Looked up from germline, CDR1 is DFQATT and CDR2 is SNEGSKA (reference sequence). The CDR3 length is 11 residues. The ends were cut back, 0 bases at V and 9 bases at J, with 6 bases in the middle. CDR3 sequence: CSARDSGEQFF. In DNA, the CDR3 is TGCAGTGCTAGAGATAGCGGTGAGCAGTTCTTC.

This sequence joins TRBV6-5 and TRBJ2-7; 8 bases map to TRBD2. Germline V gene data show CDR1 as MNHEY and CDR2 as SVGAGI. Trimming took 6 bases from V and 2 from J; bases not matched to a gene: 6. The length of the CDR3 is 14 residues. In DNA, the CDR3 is TGTGCCAGCAGCCGGACTAGCTCAACCTACGAGCAGTACTTC. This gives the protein CASSRTSSTYEQYF.

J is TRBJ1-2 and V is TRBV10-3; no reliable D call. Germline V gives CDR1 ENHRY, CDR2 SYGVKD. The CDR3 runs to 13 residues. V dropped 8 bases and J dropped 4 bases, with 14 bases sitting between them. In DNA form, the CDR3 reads TGTGCCATCGGTTCTCTACGACGCTATGGCTACACCTTC. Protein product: CAIGSLRRYGYTF.

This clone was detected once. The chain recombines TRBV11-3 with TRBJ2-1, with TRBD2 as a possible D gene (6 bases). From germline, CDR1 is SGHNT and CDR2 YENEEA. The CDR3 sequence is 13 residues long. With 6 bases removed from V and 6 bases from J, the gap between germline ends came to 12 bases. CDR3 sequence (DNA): TGTGCCAGCAGTCGATGGGACTTCAATGAGCAGTTCTTC. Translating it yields CASSRWDFNEQFF.